Below, 5 T cell receptor beta chains from the same sample are listed, as sequenced in a study of CD8+ T cells in alopecia areata. Investigators isolated RNA and reverse transcribed it into cDNA to act as the sequencing template. The assay was immunoSEQ multiplex PCR, and TCRdb's table has in-frame clones only and misses some. This table holds fewer than 200,000 clones, approximately 60% found once. Documented treatment: oral pan-JAK inhibitor, 5-10 mg twice daily. Source: CD4+ T cells sorted from blood, taken at week 24, from a patient treated with tofacitinib. The receptors were gathered from a human donor with alopecia areata.

The chain carries TRBV13 and TRBJ1-2; the match to TRBD1 covers 9 bases. The germline V gene encodes CDR1 PRHDT and CDR2 FYEKMQ (reference sequence). The CDR3 runs to 13 residues. V lost 5 bases and J lost 5; bases outside the gene matches: 3. CDR3: CASSTTGGYGYTF. CDR3 sequence (DNA): TGTGCCAGCAGCACGACAGGGGGGTATGGCTACACCTTC.

This clone was observed once. The chain joins TRBV30 to TRBJ1-6; D not resolved. The CDR3 loop spans 15 amino acids. V was shortened by 0 bases and J by 8 bases, with 14 bases between the two germline ends. Per germline, CDR1 GTSNPN and CDR2 SVGIG (reference sequence). The CDR3: CAWSVRARSDSPLHF. Written as DNA, the CDR3 is TGTGCCTGGAGTGTACGGGCCAGGTCGGATTCACCCCTCCACTTT.

The rearrangement uses TRBV7-3 and TRBJ1-6; D is ambiguous. Germline V gene lookup returns CDR1 SGHTA and CDR2 FQGTGA. There are 15 residues in the CDR3. Trimming pared 2 bases from V and 10 bases from J, leaving 15 bases between. The CDR3 nucleotides are TGTGCCAGCAGCTTATCTGGGTCGGGCGGATCACCCCTCCACTTT. This codes for CASSLSGSGGSPLHF.

V usage is TRBV5-1 and J usage is TRBJ2-7; D perhaps matches TRBD2 (6 bases). Trimming cost V 5 bases and J 3 bases, with 15 bases left between them. The CDR3 totals 14 residues. Germline CDR1 is SGHRS and CDR2 is YFSETQ. CDR3 sequence: CASRWQEGHYEQYF. The CDR3 DNA reads TGCGCCAGCAGGTGGCAGGAGGGTCACTACGAGCAGTACTTC.

This rearrangement joins TRBV5-1 to TRBJ1-1, with D unclear. Germline V CDR1 and CDR2: SGHRS, YFSETQ. Trimming pared 7 bases from V and 3 bases from J, leaving 19 bases between. The length of the CDR3 is 15 residues. The CDR3 protein is CASCLSRLLDTEAFF. In nucleotides, the CDR3 is TGCGCCAGCTGCCTGTCCCGATTATTGGACACTGAAGCTTTCTTT. Full variable domain (missing parts from reference TRBV5-1 and TRBJ1-1): KAGVTQTPRYLIKTRGQQVTLSCSPISGHRSVSWYQQTPGQGLQFLFEYFSETQRNKGNFPGRFSGRQFSNSRSEMNVSTLELGDSALYLCASCLSRLLDTEAFFGQGTRLTVV.